This T cell receptor beta chain was observed in a study of shared clonotypes between healthy human individuals. General observations from the study: Rarefaction curves obtained for sorted subsets showed sequencing incomplete despite large depth. Sampling covered nothing but blood. Tissue TCR repertoires likely differ from those found in blood.

V was trimmed by 2 bases and J by 9 bases, leaving 14 bases between them. This CDR3 region has 14 residues. Germline loops: CDR1 ENHRY, CDR2 SYGVKD. To note about this clone: Its antigen remains unknown.

An assay was performed, and its level was deep. The assay was immunoSEQ multiplex PCR, and TCRdb's table has in-frame clones only and misses some. The data contain around 1,100,000 clones, 77% of them singletons. This sequence originates from a man younger than 35 in good health. Some clones in this sample may be carry-over from other donors' samples. The source material was memory CD4+ T cells from PBMCs. Noted subset: CD45RA-negative fraction. The chain is built from TRBV10-3 and TRBJ2-1; either TRBD1 or TRBD2 may fit D (5 bases each). The CDR3: CAISERDLWGEQFF. The DNA for the CDR3 is TGTGCCATCAGTGAGAGGGACCTCTGGGGTGAGCAGTTCTTC.